This TCR beta chain was obtained from a study of technical replicates of blood from several donors. Measured with immunoSEQ multiplex PCR; TCRdb has only the in-frame clones, and not every one. This table has over 50,000 clones, around 97% appearing once. Germline-derived CDR1 and CDR2 are MNHEY and SVGAGI. Trimming took off 5 bases at V and 8 bases at J, with 9 bases between the two ends. The CDR3 is 11 residues long. This chain uses TRBV6-5 with TRBJ1-1, with D unresolved. Sequencing was carried out using T cells isolated from PBMCs. This TCR derives from a human donor in good health. The CDR3 DNA follows: TGTGCCAGCAGTCGATACTTCGAAGCTTTCTTT. Its protein product is CASSRYFEAFF.